These 14 T cell receptor beta chains share one sample of origin, sequenced in a study of spatial heterogeneity in lung cancer. Documented time point: blood at routine non-recurrence follow-up after resection. Whole RNA came from tumor, nontumor lung or frozen PBMC and was sequenced without being sorted. TCRdb re-called the 5' RACE reads through MiXCR, storing one row per CDR3 protein. The repertoire consists of some 110,000 distinct CDR3 sequences, with roughly an eighth occurring once and the leading ten covering 16%. The specimen comprised PBMCs, sampled at follow-up. The receptors here all came from a male donor with early-stage non-small cell lung cancer.

This clonotype was counted many times. J is TRBJ1-5 and V is TRBV4-1, with a possible D match to TRBD1 (5 bases). This CDR3 has 16 amino acids. CDR1 is MGHRA and CDR2 is YSYEKL in the germline V gene. The V and J ends lost 0 bases and 7 bases respectively, with 16 bases between them. CDR3 loop: CASSQDFGGGSQPQHF. The CDR3 DNA is TGCGCCAGCAGCCAAGATTTTGGGGGTGGCAGCCAGCCCCAGCATTTT.

This clonotype was detected many times. A junction end diverges from the germline sequence, so it may reflect a read error. The rearrangement joins TRBV7-7 to TRBJ2-1; 9 positions agree with TRBD1. CDR1 is SSHAT, CDR2 FNYEAQ, per germline (reference sequence). The CDR3 consists of 13 residues. Here the CDR3 DNA reads TGTGCTAGCAGCTTAGACAGGGGGGATGAGCAGTTCTTC. Its protein product is CASSLDRGDEQFF. The whole variable domain, filled in from reference TRBV7-7 and TRBJ2-1, reads GAGVSQSPRYKVTKRGQDVTLRCDPISSHATLYWYQQALGQGPEFLTYFNYEAQPDKSGLPSDRFSAERPEGSISTLTIQRTEQRDSAMYRCASSLDRGDEQFFGPGTRLTVL.

The rearrangement links TRBV29-1 to TRBJ2-7; 7 bases align to TRBD2. The CDR3 length is 12 residues. The V gene end was trimmed by 7 bases and the J gene end by 2 bases; junction bases not matched to a gene: 5. CDR1 and CDR2 (germline): SQVTM, ANQGSEA. CDR3 sequence: CSGGEGTYEQYF. CDR3 coding DNA: TGCAGCGGTGGGGAGGGCACCTACGAGCAGTACTTC.

The V gene is TRBV30, the J gene TRBJ2-5; D not resolved. V was clipped by 3 bases and J by 5 bases, with 7 bases between them. Germline V gene sequence: CDR1 GTSNPN, CDR2 SVGIG (reference sequence). This CDR3 comprises 11 residues. In DNA, the CDR3 is TGTGCCTGGAGCTCCGTGGAGACCCAGTACTTC. Protein: CAWSSVETQYF.

This chain uses TRBV7-8 with TRBJ1-1; D not certain. From germline, CDR1 is SGHVS and CDR2 FQNEAQ. V lost 5 bases and J 5 bases, leaving 12 bases between the germline ends. The CDR3 has 13 residues. Here the CDR3 reads CASSTRTGTEAFF. DNA for the CDR3: TGTGCCAGCAGCACCCGGACGGGGACTGAAGCTTTCTTT.

This clonotype was detected ten times or more. The V gene is TRBV12-3 or TRBV12-4, the J gene TRBJ1-5, with D maybe TRBD1 (5 bases). CDR3 length: 15 amino acids. Trimming took 3 bases from V and 1 from J, leaving 10 bases between them. The CDR3 spells CASSFSEGSNQPQHF. The DNA for the CDR3 is TGTGCCAGCAGTTTCTCCGAGGGGAGCAATCAGCCCCAGCATTTT.

This clonotype came up a few times. This CDR3 reads CASSYSAGLNTEAFF. CDR3 coding DNA: TGTGCCAGCAGTTACTCAGCAGGGTTAAACACTGAAGCTTTCTTT. The J gene is TRBJ1-1, the V gene TRBV6-5, with a possible D match to TRBD1 (5 bases). With 0 bases removed from V and 2 bases from J, the gap between germline ends came to 10 bases. This CDR3 spans 15 amino acids. CDR1 and CDR2 from the germline V gene are MNHEY and SVGAGI.

This clonotype appeared a single time. V gene TRBV28 combines with J gene TRBJ2-5; a possible D gene is TRBD1 (7 bases). Between the trimmed V and J ends, which lost 3 bases and 4 bases, there was a span of 15 bases. CDR3 length: 15 residues. Germline V gives CDR1 MDHEN, CDR2 SYDVKM. The CDR3 here is CASSFPRGVGETQYF. As DNA, the CDR3 is TGTGCCAGCAGTTTTCCCAGGGGGGTAGGAGAGACCCAGTACTTC.

This clonotype was observed at least ten times. This sequence joins TRBV5-4 and TRBJ2-3; D is perhaps TRBD2 (7 bases). This CDR3 has 17 residues. Germline V gives CDR1 SGHNT, CDR2 YYREEE (reference sequence). Trimming took off 4 bases at V and 5 bases at J, with 23 bases between the two ends. The CDR3 coding sequence is TGTGCCAGCAGCCAAGGGGGGGCCTACTCCCGGGAAGATACGCAGTATTTT. It translates to CASSQGGAYSREDTQYF.

A note on this clonotype: The junction and the germline gene differ at one end; a read error may be behind it. The chain carries TRBV5-1 and TRBJ2-7; TRBD2 might be the D (6 bases). The V gene's germline CDR1 is SGHRS and CDR2 YFSETQ. This CDR3 is 14 amino acids long. The CDR3 here is CPSSMSGSSYEQYF. The CDR3 DNA reads as TGCCCCAGCAGCATGTCCGGGAGCTCCTACGAGCAGTACTTC. The whole variable domain, remainder taken from reference TRBV5-1 and TRBJ2-7, is KAGVTQTPRYLIKTRGQQVTLSCSPISGHRSVSWYQQTPGQGLQFLFEYFSETQRNKGNFPGRFSGRQFSNSRSEMNVSTLELGDSALYLCPSSMSGSSYEQYFGPGTRLTVT.

This clonotype was observed a few times. J is TRBJ2-5 and V is TRBV15; the D is unclear. V was cut by 5 bases and J by 5 bases, with 12 bases left in between. The CDR3 sequence is 13 residues long. Germline lookup yields CDR1 LNHNV and CDR2 YYDKDF (reference sequence). DNA of the CDR3: TGTGCCACCAGCGATCCCCCGATCGAGACCCAGTACTTC. Translation gives CATSDPPIETQYF.

The chain carries TRBV7-9 and TRBJ2-7; D remains ambiguous. This CDR3 contains 15 residues. Germline V gives CDR1 SEHNR, CDR2 FQNEAQ (reference sequence). V lost 0 bases, J lost 3 bases, and 12 bases lay in between. CDR3 region: CASSLAQSPLYEQYF. The DNA of the CDR3 is TGTGCCAGCAGCTTAGCGCAGTCCCCTCTCTACGAGCAGTACTTC.

This clonotype was detected many times. CDR3 nucleotides: TGCAGTGCGAAAGACGGGAGGATTCCAAATTCACCCCTCCACTTT. It yields the protein CSAKDGRIPNSPLHF. The chain joins TRBV20-1 to TRBJ1-6; no definite D call. V was trimmed by 6 bases and J by 7 bases, leaving 19 bases between them. In germline, CDR1 is DFQATT, CDR2 SNEGSKA (reference sequence). The CDR3 has 15 amino acids.

This chain connects TRBV6-5 to TRBJ1-2; TRBD1 aligns across 9 bases. Germline CDR1 is MNHEY and CDR2 is SVGAGI. The CDR3 sequence is 14 residues long. V lost 2 bases to trimming and J lost 7 bases; unmatched junction nucleotides: 5. The CDR3 DNA follows: TGTGCCAGCAGTTACACAGGGGGCGCAAGTGGCTACACCTTC. It yields the protein CASSYTGGASGYTF.